Shown below are 21 T cell receptor beta chains from a single sample sequenced in a study of cytomegalovirus exposure and HLA in healthy donors. Researchers ran the PCR with 60 Vbeta and 13 Jbeta primers. Profiling relied on immunoSEQ multiplex PCR, and the TCRdb table lists in-frame clones only, not all of them. The table lists fewer than 120,000 clones, less than 85% of them singletons. The specimen sequenced was PBMCs. Source of these receptors: a man aged 25 to 40 in good health and CMV-seropositive.

This chain joins TRBV7-8 and TRBJ2-6, with D uncertain. The CDR3 loop spans 15 amino acids. Germline CDR1 is SGHVS and CDR2 is FQNEAQ. The V end lost 4 bases, the J end lost 4 bases, and 11 bases lay between the germline ends. The CDR3 protein is CASSSTVTGANVLTF. The CDR3 bases are TGTGCCAGCAGCTCCACAGTGACCGGGGCCAACGTCCTGACTTTC.

The chain links TRBV6-6 to TRBJ1-1; a weak D match, TRBD1 (5 bases). CDR3 length: 13 amino acids. Germline V gene data show CDR1 as MNHNY and CDR2 as SVGAGI (reference sequence). Trimming left V 6 bases short and J 4 bases short, with 12 bases between. This CDR3 reads CASSRRVGTEAFF. In DNA, the CDR3 is TGTGCCAGCAGCCGCAGGGTAGGCACTGAAGCTTTCTTT.

V usage is TRBV7-2 and J usage is TRBJ1-2; tentatively, D is TRBD1 (5 bases). The CDR3 runs 15 residues. The germline V and J ends were trimmed by 0 bases and 5 bases, with 13 bases remaining between them. Looked up from germline, CDR1 is SGHTA and CDR2 is FQGNSA. The CDR3 protein is CASSLAPGLRYGYTF. For the CDR3, the DNA is TGTGCCAGCAGCTTAGCCCCAGGGCTGAGGTATGGCTACACCTTC.

J is TRBJ2-3 and V is TRBV5-1; 9 positions match TRBD1. Germline V gives CDR1 SGHRS, CDR2 YFSETQ. The CDR3 length is 16 residues. The junction had 9 bases not matched to a gene; V was cut back by 4 bases and J by 3 bases. This chain's CDR3 is CASSPNRDRETDTQYF. The DNA of the CDR3 is TGCGCCAGCAGCCCCAACCGGGACAGGGAAACAGATACGCAGTATTTT.

Here the CDR3 DNA reads TGTGCCAGCAGTACCGGGACAGGGTCGAATTCACCCCTCCACTTT. This translates into CASSTGTGSNSPLHF. The chain links TRBV14 to TRBJ1-6; 9 bases line up with TRBD1. This CDR3 has 15 amino acids. Germline V gene data show CDR1 as SGHDN and CDR2 as FVKESK. V shed 6 bases, J shed 7 bases, and the junction held 7 bases outside the gene matches.

The V and J genes are TRBV7-2 and TRBJ2-1; the match to TRBD2 covers 7 bases. CDR3 length: 16 amino acids. J was trimmed by 1 base and V by 1 base; bases with no gene match: 4. Germline assignment: CDR1 SGHTA and CDR2 FQGNSA. As DNA, the CDR3 is TGTGCCAGCAGCTTAGGGGAGGGAGCGTCCTACAATGAGCAGTTCTTC. Its translation: CASSLGEGASYNEQFF.

This rearrangement joins TRBV30 to TRBJ2-7; D gene unclear. Per germline, CDR1 GTSNPN and CDR2 SVGIG (reference sequence). Trimming shortened V by 2 bases and J by 0 bases, and 5 bases separated the two germline ends. This CDR3 has 12 amino acids. The CDR3 region is CAWSLSSYEQYF. CDR3 DNA: TGTGCCTGGAGTCTGAGCTCCTACGAGCAGTACTTC.

V is TRBV25-1 and J is TRBJ2-7, with 9 bases fitting TRBD1. The trim removed 8 bases at V and 1 base at J, leaving 3 bases unmatched. Germline V gene sequence: CDR1 MGHDK, CDR2 SYGVNS. The CDR3 runs to 13 residues. DNA for the CDR3: TGTGCCAGCCGGGACAGGGTATCCTACGAGCAGTACTTC. Its translation: CASRDRVSYEQYF.

The DNA for the CDR3 is TGTGCCAGCAGCGCGTTCCCTCCGGCTGAAGCTTTCTTT. This gives the protein CASSAFPPAEAFF. The gene calls are TRBV9 and TRBJ1-1; D ambiguous. The CDR3 is 13 amino acids. Germline assignment: CDR1 SGDLS and CDR2 YYNGEE. Trimming cost V 3 bases and J 6 bases, with 12 bases left between them.

There are a few counts of this clone. V usage is TRBV9 and J usage is TRBJ2-7, with 16 positions matching TRBD2. The CDR3 consists of 16 residues. Trimming removed 4 bases from V and 7 bases from J; junction bases left unmatched: 8. Germline V lookup: CDR1 SGDLS, CDR2 YYNGEE. The CDR3 coding sequence is TGTGCCAGCAGCATCTCTGGGACTAGCGGGGGGGAGGAGCAGTACTTC. This sequence encodes CASSISGTSGGEEQYF.

The chain is built from TRBV29-1 and TRBJ2-1; 10 nucleotides agree with TRBD1. Losses at the gene ends were 6 bases for V and 10 bases for J; bases not matched to a gene: 9. The V gene's germline CDR1 is SQVTM and CDR2 ANQGSEA. The length of the CDR3 is 13 residues. Here the CDR3 DNA reads TGCAGCGTCGCAGGGGGACAGGGGTACGAGCAGTTCTTC. Translating it yields CSVAGGQGYEQFF.

The chain has TRBV5-4 and TRBJ1-2, with no clear D. V was cut by 4 bases and J by 0 bases, with 13 bases left in between. This CDR3 has 15 amino acids. Germline V gene data show CDR1 as SGHNT and CDR2 as YYREEE (reference sequence). CDR3 residues: CASSRDGVSNYGYTF. CDR3 nucleotides: TGTGCCAGCAGCCGAGACGGAGTATCTAACTATGGCTACACCTTC.

The chain couples TRBV6-1 to TRBJ2-5, with D perhaps matching TRBD2 (5 bases). Germline V CDR1 and CDR2: MNHNS, SASEGT. V was pared by 6 bases and J by 5 bases, with 13 bases between. The CDR3 sequence is 13 residues long. CDR3 loop: CASSEGSWETQYF. Here the CDR3 DNA reads TGTGCCAGCAGCGAGGGATCATGGGAGACCCAGTACTTC.

This chain uses TRBV18 with TRBJ2-1; weak D call: TRBD2 (6 bases). V was pared by 2 bases and J by 1 base, with 15 bases between. The CDR3 is made up of 17 amino acids. Germline CDR1 and CDR2: KGHSH and LQKENI. CDR3 residues: CASSPWERASSYNEQFF. The CDR3 DNA follows: TGTGCCAGCTCACCATGGGAGCGGGCCTCGTCCTACAATGAGCAGTTCTTC.

This clone was seen only a few times. J is TRBJ1-2 and V is TRBV28, with TRBD1 matching 12 bases. The ends lost 7 bases at V and 3 bases at J; junction bases unmatched: 12. Germline V gives CDR1 MDHEN, CDR2 SYDVKM. CDR3 length equals 17 residues. Here the CDR3 reads CASTLGTGGDFYYGYTF. DNA for the CDR3: TGTGCCAGCACCTTGGGGACAGGGGGCGACTTTTACTATGGCTACACCTTC.

This chain joins TRBV6-1 and TRBJ2-7, with D possibly matching TRBD2 (6 bases). V gave up 8 bases and J gave up 5 bases, with 22 bases separating them. Germline CDR1 is MNHNS and CDR2 is SASEGT. The CDR3 is 15 residues long. The CDR3 DNA follows: TGTGCCAGCCTTACACCGCGGCGGGGCCTCGACGAGCAGTACTTC. This translates into CASLTPRRGLDEQYF.

This chain connects TRBV5-4 to TRBJ2-1; D may be TRBD2 (6 bases). The germline V gene encodes CDR1 SGHNT and CDR2 YYREEE (reference sequence). V was clipped by 5 bases and J by 4 bases, with 16 bases between them. CDR3 size: 15 residues. CDR3 protein: CASSIAGSLYNEQFF. CDR3 nucleotide sequence: TGTGCCAGCAGTATCGCGGGGAGCCTTTACAATGAGCAGTTCTTC.

This clone has just one count. The chain couples TRBV7-6 to TRBJ2-3; TRBD1 aligns across 7 bases. In germline, CDR1 is SGHVS, CDR2 FNYEAQ. The CDR3 totals 13 residues. J gave up 0 bases and V 6 bases, and 0 bases lay outside the gene matches. The CDR3 is CASRGQSTDTQYF. Written as DNA, the CDR3 is TGTGCCAGCAGGGGACAGAGCACAGATACGCAGTATTTT.

V is TRBV28 and J is TRBJ2-1; D unclear. V lost 6 bases, J lost 4 bases, and 10 bases lay in between. Germline V lookup: CDR1 MDHEN, CDR2 SYDVKM. CDR3 length equals 13 residues. The CDR3 nucleotides read TGTGCCAGCAGGGGCCGTGGGTACAATGAGCAGTTCTTC. It specifies CASRGRGYNEQFF.

The rearrangement uses TRBV28 and TRBJ1-2; a possible D gene is TRBD1 (5 bases). The CDR3 has 16 residues. Trimming pared 4 bases from V and 4 bases from J, leaving 19 bases between. In germline, CDR1 is MDHEN, CDR2 SYDVKM. The CDR3 protein is CASSSSGSRVGYGYTF. The CDR3 DNA sequence: TGTGCCAGCAGTTCTAGCGGGTCCAGGGTCGGCTATGGCTACACCTTC.

The rearrangement links TRBV6-5 to TRBJ2-7; 12 bases match TRBD2. The CDR3 is 15 amino acids. Unmatched junction bases numbered 4, after V lost 5 bases and J lost 2 bases. Germline V gives CDR1 MNHEY, CDR2 SVGAGI. CDR3 region: CASSLGLAGTYEQYF. Written as DNA, the CDR3 is TGTGCCAGCAGTCTAGGACTAGCGGGGACCTACGAGCAGTACTTC.